What follows are 14 T cell receptor beta chains derived from one specimen sequenced in a study of OX40 agonist ivuxolimab in advanced cancers. The assay was immunoSEQ multiplex PCR, and TCRdb's table has in-frame clones only and misses some. This repertoire shows roughly 50,000 clones, just under 85% found once; its top ten account for approximately 1.2%. The starting material was CD4+ or CD8+ T cells sorted from blood, obtained in a trial of the OX40 agonist ivuxolimab. These receptors were taken from an adult with an advanced solid tumor such as melanoma, head and neck, liver or kidney cancer.

In DNA, the CDR3 is TGTGCCAGCAGTTTATCCCGGGCTCGGGATCCAACCGGGGAGCTGTTTTTT. Protein sequence: CASSLSRARDPTGELFF. The rearrangement links TRBV27 to TRBJ2-2; perhaps TRBD2 as D (5 bases). The CDR3 extends over 17 amino acids. The germline gives CDR1 MNHEY, CDR2 SMNVEV (reference sequence). The V gene lost 0 bases and the J gene lost 5 bases, with 16 bases spanning the gap.

The gene calls are TRBV19 and TRBJ2-7; tentatively, D is TRBD1 or TRBD2 (6 bases each). The germline V and J ends were trimmed by 3 bases and 3 bases, with 12 bases remaining between them. The germline gives CDR1 LNHDA, CDR2 SQIVND (reference sequence). The CDR3 has 14 residues. CDR3 DNA: TGTGCCAGTAGTATTGGGGGGCAGCTCTACGAGCAGTACTTC. It encodes CASSIGGQLYEQYF.

The chain employs TRBV29-1 and TRBJ2-3, with 7 bases matching TRBD2. In germline, CDR1 is SQVTM, CDR2 ANQGSEA. V gave up 4 bases and J gave up 7 bases; unmatched junction bases: 2. The CDR3 contains 11 residues. The CDR3 reads CSVGLAYTQYF. The CDR3 DNA is TGCAGCGTTGGACTAGCATATACGCAGTATTTT.

The chain joins TRBV28 to TRBJ2-5, with TRBD1 identical over 7 bases. The J call may be incorrect, as the DNA end agrees better with TRBJ2-7. This CDR3 is built from 15 residues. Germline V lookup: CDR1 MDHEN, CDR2 SYDVKM. The CDR3: CASSSPGQSSYEQYF. The CDR3 bases are TGTGCCAGCAGTTCACCGGGACAGAGCTCCTACGAGCAGTACTTC.

V usage is TRBV6-4 and J usage is TRBJ2-2; 7 positions match TRBD2. This CDR3 has 14 amino acids. The trim removed 5 bases at V and 4 bases at J, leaving 4 bases unmatched. The germline gives CDR1 MRHNA, CDR2 SNTAGT. CDR3 loop: CASSPLARTGELFF. DNA of the CDR3: TGTGCCAGCAGTCCACTAGCGCGCACCGGGGAGCTGTTTTTT.

The gene calls are TRBV19 and TRBJ1-3, with D tentatively TRBD1 (5 bases). Trimming removed 7 bases at V and 0 bases at J, with 13 bases between. This CDR3 is built from 15 residues. Looked up from germline, CDR1 is LNHDA and CDR2 is SQIVND (reference sequence). The CDR3 sequence is CASTPYGGSGNTIYF. The CDR3 DNA follows: TGTGCCAGTACCCCCTACGGGGGCTCTGGAAACACCATATATTTT.

This rearrangement joins TRBV9 to TRBJ1-1, with 7 bases fitting TRBD1. This CDR3 is built from 14 residues. CDR1 and CDR2 (germline): SGDLS, YYNGEE. V lost 1 base, J lost 4 bases, and 4 bases stayed unmatched. The CDR3 sequence: CASSVTGQFTEAFF. DNA for the CDR3: TGTGCCAGCAGCGTAACGGGACAGTTCACTGAAGCTTTCTTT.

In the case of this clone: Other DNA variants within this sample encode the same CDR3. The chain joins TRBV11-3 to TRBJ2-1; a possible D gene is TRBD1 (6 bases). Deletions cut 8 bases from V and 5 bases from J, with 10 bases between. Per germline, CDR1 SGHNT and CDR2 YENEEA. The CDR3 is 12 residues long. The DNA of the CDR3 is TGTGCCAGCGGGGGACAAAACAATGAGCAGTTCTTC. This encodes CASGGQNNEQFF.

This rearrangement joins TRBV6-5 to TRBJ2-3; 9 positions agree with TRBD2. This CDR3 has 16 amino acids. The germline V gene encodes CDR1 MNHEY and CDR2 SVGAGI. V was pared by 2 bases and J by 5 bases, with 8 bases of the junction left unmatched. The CDR3 DNA sequence: TGTGCCAGCAGTTACCCCGTAGCGGGAGCGATAGATACGCAGTATTTT. It translates to CASSYPVAGAIDTQYF.

V is TRBV5-1 and J is TRBJ1-2; 8 bases agree with TRBD1. The ends lost 1 base at V and 6 bases at J; junction bases unmatched: 8. CDR1 and CDR2 from the germline V gene are SGHRS and YFSETQ. This CDR3 is 15 amino acids long. The CDR3, as DNA: TGCGCCAGCAGCTTGTCCGGGACAGGAGCTAATGGCTACACCTTC. As protein: CASSLSGTGANGYTF.

The rearrangement uses TRBV6-6 and TRBJ1-5; a possible D gene is TRBD1 (5 bases). V was trimmed by 6 bases and J by 6 bases, leaving 18 bases between them. Germline CDR1 MNHNY, CDR2 SVGAGI (reference sequence). The CDR3 is 15 residues long. The CDR3 reads CASREMDDQGQPQHF. The CDR3 DNA reads TGTGCCAGCAGAGAGATGGACGATCAGGGTCAGCCCCAGCATTTT.

The gene calls are TRBV11-2 and TRBJ2-7, with 14 nucleotides matching TRBD2. Germline-derived CDR1 and CDR2 are SGHAT and FQNNGV. J lost 4 bases, V lost 4 bases, and 12 bases had no gene match. The CDR3 loop spans 18 amino acids. The CDR3: CASSSYRGTSGSWYEQYF. Written as DNA, the CDR3 is TGTGCCAGCAGCTCATACCGAGGGACTAGCGGGAGCTGGTACGAGCAGTACTTC.

The chain links TRBV18 to TRBJ2-2, with D uncertain. Germline V gene data show CDR1 as KGHSH and CDR2 as LQKENI. The V and J ends lost 3 bases and 0 bases respectively, with 5 bases between them. The CDR3 spans 14 residues. This CDR3 reads CASSPSTNTGELFF. Here the CDR3 DNA reads TGTGCCAGCTCACCTTCCACGAACACCGGGGAGCTGTTTTTT.

V usage is TRBV9 and J usage is TRBJ1-1; 7 nucleotides line up with TRBD1. Losses at the gene ends were 3 bases for V and 2 bases for J; bases not matched to a gene: 7. The length of the CDR3 is 15 residues. Germline V gene data show CDR1 as SGDLS and CDR2 as YYNGEE. Here the CDR3 reads CASSASGGGNTEAFF. The CDR3, as DNA: TGTGCCAGCAGCGCTTCAGGGGGTGGAAACACTGAAGCTTTCTTT.